The rows below give T cell receptor beta chains drawn from one sample of a study of blood T cell repertoires in COVID-19. Using immunoSEQ multiplex PCR, the repertoire was profiled, and TCRdb retains in-frame clones only, with some absent. The sample has about 300,000 clones; roughly nine tenths are singletons. Sequencing was done on a sample of PBMCs or T cells enriched from blood (not recorded which). The receptors derive from a young woman who had recovered from COVID-19. Both conserved end residues are part of each CDR3. Fields, in order: V gene, J gene, CDR3 protein.

V gene: TRBV30
J gene: TRBJ1-2
CDR3 protein: CAWSDRSGYTF

V gene: TRBV5-8
J gene: TRBJ1-1
CDR3 protein: CASSPRQLMNTEAFF

V gene: TRBV2
J gene: TRBJ1-4
CDR3 protein: CASKGGTGREKLFF

V gene: TRBV24-1
J gene: TRBJ1-1
CDR3 protein: CATSDQGAKGGNTEAFF

V gene: TRBV28
J gene: TRBJ2-7
CDR3 protein: CASSLPAPRGDEQYF

V gene: TRBV5-6
J gene: TRBJ1-2
CDR3 protein: CASSLSVPNYGYTF

V gene: TRBV12-3/TRBV12-4
J gene: TRBJ1-2
CDR3 protein: CASSSGRNYGYTF

V gene: TRBV6-2/TRBV6-3
J gene: TRBJ2-2
CDR3 protein: CASSYLWPNTGELFF

V gene: TRBV5-4
J gene: TRBJ1-1
CDR3 protein: CASSPQGGTEAFF

V gene: TRBV6-5
J gene: TRBJ1-3
CDR3 protein: CASSYSEGSGNTIYF

V gene: TRBV7-3
J gene: TRBJ2-3
CDR3 protein: CASSLRARWDTQYF

V gene: TRBV18
J gene: TRBJ2-3
CDR3 protein: CASSPRTLDTQYF

V gene: TRBV14
J gene: TRBJ1-4
CDR3 protein: CASSPRSLTGGEKLFF

V gene: TRBV25-1
J gene: TRBJ1-2
CDR3 protein: CASSEPGQLYGYTF

V gene: TRBV5-5
J gene: TRBJ2-5
CDR3 protein: CASSPTGPSGSQETQYF

V gene: TRBV13
J gene: TRBJ2-7
CDR3 protein: CASSLGQGAYEQYF

V gene: TRBV4-2
J gene: TRBJ1-2
CDR3 protein: CASSQDLSGRTGGRDYGYTF

V gene: TRBV9
J gene: TRBJ2-5
CDR3 protein: CASSPHSQRGGPETQYF

V gene: TRBV2
J gene: TRBJ1-3
CDR3 protein: CASIRGAGNTIYF

V gene: TRBV29-1
J gene: TRBJ1-1
CDR3 protein: CSVVAGSTKRTEAFF

V gene: TRBV27
J gene: TRBJ1-2
CDR3 protein: CASSLFGQGLSF

V gene: TRBV24-1
J gene: TRBJ2-5
CDR3 protein: CATSDLGQLEKETQYF

V gene: TRBV30
J gene: TRBJ1-2
CDR3 protein: CAWSDRGIYGYTF

V gene: TRBV5-1
J gene: TRBJ1-3
CDR3 protein: CASSLVAGGSSGNTIYF

V gene: TRBV30
J gene: TRBJ1-1
CDR3 protein: CAWNPGNTEAFF

V gene: TRBV25-1
J gene: TRBJ2-3
CDR3 protein: CASSELGTSTDTQYF

V gene: TRBV2
J gene: TRBJ2-1
CDR3 protein: CASNRDLNNEQFF

V gene: TRBV3-1/TRBV3-2
J gene: TRBJ1-5
CDR3 protein: CASSQVAGVQPQHF

V gene: TRBV7-8
J gene: TRBJ1-2
CDR3 protein: CASSFRTGGIYGYTF

V gene: TRBV7-9
J gene: TRBJ1-5
CDR3 protein: CASSAGSSNQPQHF

V gene: TRBV2
J gene: TRBJ1-2
CDR3 protein: CASRGTGVASGYTF

V gene: TRBV3-1/TRBV3-2
J gene: TRBJ1-4
CDR3 protein: CASSQDVYEKLFF

V gene: TRBV2
J gene: TRBJ1-2
CDR3 protein: CASREDRDYGYTF

V gene: TRBV7-9
J gene: TRBJ2-3
CDR3 protein: CASSPTGGSTDTQYF

V gene: TRBV4-1
J gene: TRBJ1-5
CDR3 protein: CASSQVSFNQPQHF

V gene: TRBV9
J gene: TRBJ2-2
CDR3 protein: CASTRQGVTGELFF

V gene: TRBV6-2/TRBV6-3
J gene: TRBJ2-7
CDR3 protein: CASSYGGAPAYEQYF

V gene: TRBV6-1
J gene: TRBJ1-3
CDR3 protein: CASSEAPGQSTIYF

V gene: TRBV21-1
J gene: TRBJ2-1
CDR3 protein: CASSHRDSREEQFF

V gene: TRBV30
J gene: TRBJ2-3
CDR3 protein: CAWRGLAGGRSATDTQYF